This note documents a single TCR beta chain sequence. The data originate from a study of T cells after yellow fever vaccination. TCRdb reprocessed the 5' RACE reads with MiXCR, giving one entry per CDR3 protein. The sample includes approximately 85,000 distinct CDR3 sequences, 13% of them seen just once. The sample consisted of CD8+ T cells not binding an NS4B(214-222) dextramer, sorted from PBMCs, taken roughly 20 days after the first yellow fever vaccination. The receptor's source is a young man who received the YFV17D yellow fever vaccine.

The CDR3 protein is CASSPLAEGTYEQYV. The CDR3 nucleotides are TGTGCCAGCAGTCCCCTGGCGGAGGGAACCTACGAGCAGTACGTC. J is TRBJ2-7 and V is TRBV5-5, with D possibly TRBD2 on 6 matching bases. V lost 5 bases and J lost 2, with 17 bases in between. From germline, CDR1 is SGHKS and CDR2 YYEKEE (reference sequence). The CDR3 has 15 amino acids.